One and the same sample provided the 20 T cell receptor beta chains below, sequenced in a study of identical twins. MiXCR was run by TCRdb on the 5' RACE reads, yielding one entry per CDR3 protein. The sample gives approximately 210,000 distinct CDR3 sequences, roughly a tenth of which show up once; 5% to 6.5% is in the top ten. Sequences were obtained from memory (CD45RO+) T cells sorted from blood. These receptors were obtained from a woman under 30 in good health.

This clonotype was observed at least ten times. CDR3 amino acids: CASSSTDGGYNEQFF. For the CDR3, the DNA is TGTGCCAGCAGCTCCACGGACGGGGGGTACAATGAGCAGTTCTTC. J is TRBJ2-1 and V is TRBV7-9; 7 nucleotides align to TRBD2. Germline V gives CDR1 SEHNR, CDR2 FQNEAQ (reference sequence). This CDR3 has 15 residues. V lost 4 bases, J lost 4 bases, and 7 bases stayed unmatched.

This chain joins TRBV20-1 and TRBJ1-1, with D perhaps matching TRBD1 (5 bases). V lost 3 bases to trimming and J lost 5 bases, with 13 bases between them. CDR1 and CDR2 (germline): DFQATT, SNEGSKA (reference sequence). This CDR3 comprises 13 residues. The DNA of the CDR3 is TGCAGTGCTAGCCCGGGACGCTGGACTGAAGCTTTCTTT. Translated: CSASPGRWTEAFF.

This clonotype showed up just a few times. The J gene is TRBJ2-3, the V gene TRBV27; D uncertain. CDR1 is MNHEY and CDR2 is SMNVEV in the germline V gene (reference sequence). Trimming removed 6 bases from V and 0 bases from J, with 13 bases in between. This CDR3 is 15 amino acids long. The CDR3, as DNA: TGTGCCAGCAGCCTTCAAATTCCTAGCACAGATACGCAGTATTTT. Its translation: CASSLQIPSTDTQYF.

This clonotype was observed many times. J is TRBJ1-2 and V is TRBV20-1; D possibly corresponds to TRBD1 (6 bases). Trimming took off 6 bases at V and 7 bases at J, with 15 bases between the two ends. This CDR3 contains 12 residues. The V gene's germline CDR1 is DFQATT and CDR2 SNEGSKA (reference sequence). The CDR3 bases are TGCAGTGCGAGCCCAGGGGTCTCTGGCTACACCTTC. Protein product: CSASPGVSGYTF.

In its sample, this clonotype was seen a few times. This rearrangement joins TRBV7-3 to TRBJ2-7, with TRBD2 matching 7 bases. Trimming removed 4 bases from V and 7 bases from J; junction bases left unmatched: 10. CDR1 and CDR2 (germline): SGHTA, FQGTGA. The length of the CDR3 is 14 residues. CDR3 amino acids: CASSSGGKGREQYF. The DNA of the CDR3 is TGTGCCAGCAGCTCCGGGGGGAAAGGGCGGGAGCAGTACTTC.

The chain uses TRBV6-1 and TRBJ2-1; no reliable D call. V lost 6 bases and J 1 base, leaving 16 bases between the germline ends. The length of the CDR3 is 16 residues. Germline V gene sequence: CDR1 MNHNS, CDR2 SASEGT. The CDR3: CASSPTPPGSYNEQFF. Here the CDR3 DNA reads TGTGCCAGCAGCCCGACTCCCCCAGGATCCTACAATGAGCAGTTCTTC.

This clonotype showed up just a few times. The chain links TRBV5-1 to TRBJ1-2; D call uncertain. This CDR3 is 15 amino acids long. V was trimmed by 2 bases and J by 2 bases, leaving 13 bases between them. CDR1 is SGHRS and CDR2 is YFSETQ in the germline V gene. The CDR3 coding sequence is TGCGCCAGCAGCTTCGGCCTCAGGAACAACTATGGCTACACCTTC. Its protein is CASSFGLRNNYGYTF.

This clonotype was seen at least ten times. The chain joins TRBV12-3 or TRBV12-4 to TRBJ1-2, with 7 bases matching TRBD1. The CDR3 spans 13 residues. V shed 5 bases, J shed 2 bases, and the junction held 2 bases outside the gene matches. The CDR3 reads CASSEQGNYGYTF. The DNA for the CDR3 is TGTGCCAGCAGTGAACAGGGGAACTATGGCTACACCTTC.

This clonotype has a handful of counts. V and J are TRBV20-1 and TRBJ2-5; 9 bases line up with TRBD1. V shed 2 bases and J 4 bases; nucleotides not matched to a gene: 8. Per germline, CDR1 DFQATT and CDR2 SNEGSKA (reference sequence). This CDR3 has 15 residues. CDR3 amino acids: CSARLSQGAGETQYF. CDR3 coding DNA: TGCAGTGCTAGATTATCACAGGGGGCAGGAGAGACCCAGTACTTC.

The chain joins TRBV6-2 or TRBV6-3 to TRBJ1-3; perhaps TRBD1 as D (6 bases). CDR3 length: 13 amino acids. The V end was cut by 0 bases, the J end by 7 bases, with 7 bases between. Germline CDR1 MNHEY, CDR2 SVGEGT. CDR3 sequence: CASSYSRGNTIYF. DNA of the CDR3: TGTGCCAGCAGTTACTCGAGGGGGAACACCATATATTTT.

This clonotype was seen many times. The V and J genes are TRBV5-6 and TRBJ1-2, with 9 bases identical to TRBD1. Trimming cost V 6 bases and J 1 base; bases outside gene matches: 13. Germline CDR1 and CDR2: SGHDT and YYEEEE. The CDR3 runs to 17 residues. CDR3 protein: CASTIGTGTGINYGYTF. The CDR3 DNA reads TGTGCCAGCACCATCGGCACCGGGACAGGGATTAACTATGGCTACACCTTC.

At least ten counts were recorded for this clonotype. The rearrangement links TRBV12-3 or TRBV12-4 to TRBJ2-3, with TRBD2 matching 12 bases. This CDR3 comprises 17 residues. The J segment lost 6 bases and the V segment lost 1 base, leaving 8 bases of the junction unmatched. This CDR3 reads CASSLGASGRVEDTQYF. The DNA of the CDR3 is TGTGCCAGCAGTTTAGGGGCTAGCGGGAGGGTCGAGGATACGCAGTATTTT.

CDR3 sequence: CASSQELVGSYNEQFF. The DNA for the CDR3 is TGTGCCAGCAGCCAAGAACTAGTTGGGTCCTACAATGAGCAGTTCTTC. The chain is built from TRBV4-2 and TRBJ2-1; TRBD2 might be the D (5 bases). V was cut by 0 bases and J by 1 base, with 10 bases left in between. The CDR3 length is 16 residues. The germline CDR1 and CDR2 sequences are LGHNA and YNFKEQ.

The rearrangement uses TRBV20-1 and TRBJ2-7, with 9 positions matching TRBD2. V gave up 3 bases and J gave up 5 bases; unmatched junction bases: 17. Germline V gene data show CDR1 as DFQATT and CDR2 as SNEGSKA (reference sequence). The CDR3 extends over 17 amino acids. CDR3: CSARGASGTHSTDEQYF. DNA for the CDR3: TGCAGTGCTAGGGGGGCTAGCGGGACACATTCTACCGACGAGCAGTACTTC.

This chain connects TRBV10-1 to TRBJ2-3; D is possibly TRBD1 or TRBD2 (5 bases each). Trimming removed 6 bases from V and 0 bases from J, with 10 bases in between. The CDR3 contains 14 residues. CDR1 is WNHNN, CDR2 SYGVQD, per germline (reference sequence). CDR3 sequence reads: CASSRDLSTDTQYF. The CDR3 DNA reads TGCGCCAGCAGCCGGGACCTCAGCACAGATACGCAGTATTTT.

This rearrangement joins TRBV5-1 to TRBJ1-2; 9 bases agree with TRBD1. This CDR3 spans 15 amino acids. Trimming at V came to 2 bases and at J to 9 bases, leaving 11 bases not matched to a gene. Germline-derived CDR1 and CDR2 are SGHRS and YFSETQ. The CDR3 reads CASSLTGTGKASYTF. The DNA for the CDR3 is TGCGCCAGCAGCTTAACCGGGACAGGGAAGGCTAGCTACACCTTC.

The chain uses TRBV4-3 and TRBJ1-1; weak D call: TRBD1 (5 bases). Germline V gives CDR1 LGHNA, CDR2 YSLEER. CDR3 length equals 16 residues. With 3 bases removed from V and 4 bases from J, the gap between germline ends came to 18 bases. The chain's CDR3 is CASSQFLRGRGTEAFF. DNA for the CDR3: TGCGCCAGCAGCCAGTTTCTGAGGGGAAGGGGCACTGAAGCTTTCTTT.

This rearrangement joins TRBV6-1 to TRBJ2-2, with TRBD1 as a possible D gene (6 bases). The V and J ends lost 5 bases and 7 bases respectively, with 14 bases between them. The CDR3 has 14 residues. Looked up from germline, CDR1 is MNHNS and CDR2 is SASEGT. In DNA, the CDR3 is TGTGCCAGCAGTCTAAACCCGGACAGCGGGGAGCTGTTTTTT. This translates into CASSLNPDSGELFF.

The V call is TRBV5-1, the J call TRBJ1-4, with D unclear. CDR1 is SGHRS and CDR2 is YFSETQ in the germline V gene. The CDR3 is made up of 13 amino acids. The V gene lost 0 bases and the J gene lost 7 bases, with 7 bases spanning the gap. In nucleotides, the CDR3 is TGCGCCAGCAGCTTGGGGGCCGGTGAAAAACTGTTTTTT. Protein: CASSLGAGEKLFF.

The chain is built from TRBV5-1 and TRBJ2-5, with 8 bases aligning to TRBD2. Germline CDR1 is SGHRS and CDR2 is YFSETQ. CDR3 length: 15 amino acids. V lost 2 bases and J lost 3; bases outside the gene matches: 6. The CDR3 protein is CASSFQTSAKETQYF. The CDR3, as DNA: TGCGCCAGCAGCTTCCAGACTAGCGCCAAAGAGACCCAGTACTTC.